A selection of T cell receptor beta chains follows, all from one sample in a study of T-cell memory formation after mild COVID-19. Each CDR3 protein gets one entry after TCRdb re-called the 5' RACE reads with MiXCR. Among 350,000 to 500,000 distinct CDR3 sequences listed, 15% to 20% were seen once. Sequencing was done on a sample of PBMCs or a T cell subset sorted from them (not recorded which). The receptors come from a man aged 18 to 30 who had mild COVID-19 (a few samples of this study predate the infection). Cell type and time point are not known. Both conserved end residues are part of each CDR3. Fields, in order: clone size, D gene, V gene, J gene, CDR3 DNA, CDR3 protein. D genes are given only for firm matches. For some rows the clone size is stated as once, few or many, or as a class when expanded; others skip it.

abundance: NA; d_gene: NA; v_gene: TRBV18; j_gene: TRBJ2-2; CDR3nt: TGTGCCAGCTCACCACTCTGGACAAGGAACACCGGGGAGCTGTTTTTT; CDR3aa: CASSPLWTRNTGELFF
abundance: few; d_gene: NA; v_gene: TRBV5-1; j_gene: TRBJ1-1; CDR3nt: TGCGCCAGCAGTAACATAGGGCAGAAAAACACTGAAGCTTTCTTT; CDR3aa: CASSNIGQKNTEAFF
abundance: many; d_gene: NA; v_gene: TRBV5-1; j_gene: TRBJ1-5; CDR3nt: TGCGCCAGCAGCCTCGACAGGTTCAGCAATCAGCCCCAGCATTTT; CDR3aa: CASSLDRFSNQPQHF
abundance: once; d_gene: TRBD2; v_gene: TRBV6-5; j_gene: TRBJ2-1; CDR3nt: TGTGCCAGCAGGCGACTAGCGGGGGGGGATGAGCAGTTCTTC; CDR3aa: CASRRLAGGDEQFF
abundance: few; d_gene: TRBD1; v_gene: TRBV28; j_gene: TRBJ1-5; CDR3nt: TGTGCCAGCAGTTTAACAGGGGGTCATCAGCCCCAGCATTTT; CDR3aa: CASSLTGGHQPQHF
abundance: NA; d_gene: NA; v_gene: TRBV14; j_gene: TRBJ1-5; CDR3nt: TGTGCCAGCAGCCAAGACCCCGGGAGGCCCCAGCATTTT; CDR3aa: CASSQDPGRPQHF
abundance: few; d_gene: TRBD1; v_gene: TRBV10-3; j_gene: TRBJ1-5; CDR3nt: TGTGCCATCAGTGGGGGACAGAATCAGCCCCAGCATTTT; CDR3aa: CAISGGQNQPQHF
abundance: NA; d_gene: NA; v_gene: TRBV4-1; j_gene: TRBJ2-5; CDR3nt: TGCGCCAGCAGCCAAGGTCCGGGGAACCAAGAGACCCAGTACTTC; CDR3aa: CASSQGPGNQETQYF
abundance: NA; d_gene: TRBD1; v_gene: TRBV20-1; j_gene: TRBJ1-1; CDR3nt: TGCAGTGCCCCTGACAGGGGCCCAGCTTTCTTT; CDR3aa: CSAPDRGPAFF
abundance: few; d_gene: NA; v_gene: TRBV11-2; j_gene: TRBJ2-2; CDR3nt: TGTGCCAGCAAACCCGGTGGAGGGGCGGCCACCGGGGAGCTGTTTTTT; CDR3aa: CASKPGGGAATGELFF
abundance: few; d_gene: NA; v_gene: TRBV7-2; j_gene: TRBJ1-6; CDR3nt: TGTGCCAGCAGCTCCCAGCGGGCAAACTCACCCCTCCACTTT; CDR3aa: CASSSQRANSPLHF
abundance: few; d_gene: NA; v_gene: TRBV28; j_gene: TRBJ2-3; CDR3nt: TGTGCCAGCAGTTCCCGCCTGGCAGATACGCAGTATTTT; CDR3aa: CASSSRLADTQYF
abundance: NA; d_gene: TRBD1; v_gene: TRBV9; j_gene: TRBJ2-1; CDR3nt: TGTGCCAGCAGCCCCGGACAGGGGAGGTACAATGAGCAGTTCTTC; CDR3aa: CASSPGQGRYNEQFF
abundance: few; d_gene: NA; v_gene: TRBV4-1; j_gene: TRBJ2-5; CDR3nt: TGCGCCAGCAGCCAAGATCCTCGAGGGACAGAGACCCAGTACTTC; CDR3aa: CASSQDPRGTETQYF
abundance: NA; d_gene: NA; v_gene: TRBV5-1; j_gene: TRBJ2-5; CDR3nt: TGCGCCAGCAGCCCCAACCCCGCGGGGGCACGGGAGACCCAGTACTTC; CDR3aa: CASSPNPAGARETQYF
abundance: NA; d_gene: NA; v_gene: TRBV7-9; j_gene: TRBJ1-1; CDR3nt: TGTGCCAGCAGCTTAGGATCGGCGCGACTCACTGAAGCTTTCTTT; CDR3aa: CASSLGSARLTEAFF
abundance: few; d_gene: NA; v_gene: TRBV12-3/TRBV12-4; j_gene: TRBJ1-1; CDR3nt: TGTGCCAGCAGACTTGGACAGATGAACACTGAAGCTTTCTTT; CDR3aa: CASRLGQMNTEAFF
abundance: few; d_gene: NA; v_gene: TRBV7-6; j_gene: TRBJ2-2; CDR3nt: TGTGCCAGCAGCTTAGGGTTAGGTCCGAACACCGGGGAGCTGTTTTTT; CDR3aa: CASSLGLGPNTGELFF
abundance: NA; d_gene: NA; v_gene: TRBV18; j_gene: TRBJ1-2; CDR3nt: TGTGCCAGCTCACCACCGGGCAGCCTCGTGGGTACGGATGGCTACACCTTC; CDR3aa: CASSPPGSLVGTDGYTF
abundance: few; d_gene: NA; v_gene: TRBV15; j_gene: TRBJ1-5; CDR3nt: TGTGCCACCAGCAGAGATTACGATCAGCCCCAGCATTTT; CDR3aa: CATSRDYDQPQHF
abundance: NA; d_gene: NA; v_gene: TRBV20-1; j_gene: TRBJ2-5; CDR3nt: TGCAGTGCTAGAGAACCCCTCCAAGAGACCCAGTACTTC; CDR3aa: CSAREPLQETQYF
abundance: many; d_gene: NA; v_gene: TRBV5-1; j_gene: TRBJ2-7; CDR3nt: TGCGCCAGCAGCTTGGAGTCGGGACCGGCGGGCTACGAGCAGTACTTC; CDR3aa: CASSLESGPAGYEQYF
abundance: NA; d_gene: NA; v_gene: TRBV7-8; j_gene: TRBJ1-5; CDR3nt: TGTGCCAGCAGCTTAGCTCGCTGGACCCAAAATCAGCCCCAGCATTTT; CDR3aa: CASSLARWTQNQPQHF
abundance: NA; d_gene: TRBD1; v_gene: TRBV5-5; j_gene: TRBJ1-2; CDR3nt: TGTGCCAGCAGCTTACAGGGGTCGGCGGGAGGCTACACCTTC; CDR3aa: CASSLQGSAGGYTF
abundance: NA; d_gene: TRBD1; v_gene: TRBV7-2; j_gene: TRBJ1-3; CDR3nt: TGTGCCAGCAGCTTGATGACAGGGGGCTCTGGAAACACCATATATTTT; CDR3aa: CASSLMTGGSGNTIYF
abundance: few; d_gene: TRBD2; v_gene: TRBV7-2; j_gene: TRBJ2-5; CDR3nt: TGTGCCAGCAGCCTGGGACTAGCTTTAGAGACCCAGTACTTC; CDR3aa: CASSLGLALETQYF
abundance: few; d_gene: TRBD1; v_gene: TRBV12-3/TRBV12-4; j_gene: TRBJ1-5; CDR3nt: TGTGCCAGCAGAGGACAGGCACAGCCCCAGCATTTT; CDR3aa: CASRGQAQPQHF
abundance: few; d_gene: NA; v_gene: TRBV5-1; j_gene: TRBJ1-1; CDR3nt: TGCGCCAGCAGCTTTTTCGTGAACACTGAAGCTTTCTTT; CDR3aa: CASSFFVNTEAFF
abundance: NA; d_gene: NA; v_gene: TRBV18; j_gene: TRBJ1-3; CDR3nt: TGTGCCAGCTCAATAACCCCGGGCGCAGTTCCGGACACCATATATTTT; CDR3aa: CASSITPGAVPDTIYF
abundance: few; d_gene: TRBD1; v_gene: TRBV4-1; j_gene: TRBJ2-2; CDR3nt: TGCGCCAGCACCATTGGACAGGGAAACACCGGGGAGCTGTTTTTT; CDR3aa: CASTIGQGNTGELFF
abundance: NA; d_gene: TRBD1; v_gene: TRBV6-5; j_gene: TRBJ1-5; CDR3nt: TGTGCCAGCAGTGCGGACAGGGTGAGGAATCAGCCCCAGCATTTT; CDR3aa: CASSADRVRNQPQHF
abundance: NA; d_gene: NA; v_gene: TRBV11-3; j_gene: TRBJ1-1; CDR3nt: TGTGCCAGCAGCCTTATGGGGCCTTTACTCCCTGAAGCTTTCTTT; CDR3aa: CASSLMGPLLPEAFF
abundance: NA; d_gene: TRBD2; v_gene: TRBV7-3; j_gene: TRBJ2-3; CDR3nt: TGTGCCAGCAGCTTGATAGCGGGGGCCACAGATACGCAGTATTTT; CDR3aa: CASSLIAGATDTQYF
abundance: NA; d_gene: TRBD1; v_gene: TRBV24-1; j_gene: TRBJ2-5; CDR3nt: TGTGCCACCAGTGAGAAGACAGGGTGGAGGGAGACCCAGTACTTC; CDR3aa: CATSEKTGWRETQYF
abundance: NA; d_gene: NA; v_gene: TRBV5-4; j_gene: TRBJ2-1; CDR3nt: TGTGCCAGCAGCCCGGAAAGCGATGAGCAGTTCTTC; CDR3aa: CASSPESDEQFF
abundance: NA; d_gene: TRBD1; v_gene: TRBV7-8; j_gene: TRBJ2-5; CDR3nt: TGTGCCAGCAGATCCCGACAGGGGGCAGGGGTCAGATCCTTC; CDR3aa: CASRSRQGAGVRSF
abundance: NA; d_gene: TRBD2; v_gene: TRBV7-9; j_gene: TRBJ2-5; CDR3nt: TGTGCCAGCAGCTTGCTAGCGGGGGGTCGGCAAGAGACCCAGTACTTC; CDR3aa: CASSLLAGGRQETQYF
abundance: few; d_gene: TRBD2; v_gene: TRBV9; j_gene: TRBJ2-3; CDR3nt: TGTGCCAGCAGCCCTCGACTAGCGGGGGGGCCAAGCACAGATACGCAGTATTTT; CDR3aa: CASSPRLAGGPSTDTQYF
abundance: once; d_gene: NA; v_gene: TRBV12-3/TRBV12-4; j_gene: TRBJ1-5; CDR3nt: TGTGCCAGCAGCCCGACGCCCGGGGGGCGGGAGCCCCAGCATTTT; CDR3aa: CASSPTPGGREPQHF
abundance: NA; d_gene: NA; v_gene: TRBV7-9; j_gene: TRBJ1-6; CDR3nt: TGTGCCAGCAGCGCGGACATTGGGGCCCTCCACTTT; CDR3aa: CASSADIGALHF
abundance: few; d_gene: TRBD2; v_gene: TRBV29-1; j_gene: TRBJ2-2; CDR3nt: TGCAGCGCCCGGACTAGCACGGGCCGAACAACCGGGGAGCTGTTTTTT; CDR3aa: CSARTSTGRTTGELFF
abundance: NA; d_gene: NA; v_gene: TRBV2; j_gene: TRBJ2-2; CDR3nt: TGTGCCAGCAGTGCGAGGGGGGTGCTCCTTCCTGGCACCGGGGAGCTGTTTTTT; CDR3aa: CASSARGVLLPGTGELFF
abundance: few; d_gene: NA; v_gene: TRBV11-2; j_gene: TRBJ2-1; CDR3nt: TGTGCCAGCGCGAACGGCCTCAGCTCCTACAATGAGCAGTTCTTC; CDR3aa: CASANGLSSYNEQFF
abundance: many; d_gene: NA; v_gene: TRBV7-8; j_gene: TRBJ1-4; CDR3nt: TGTGCCAGCAGCTTAGCGGGGGGCAATGAAAAACTGTTTTTT; CDR3aa: CASSLAGGNEKLFF
abundance: many; d_gene: NA; v_gene: TRBV29-1; j_gene: TRBJ1-1; CDR3nt: TGCAGCGTCCGACCCATGAACACTGAAGCTTTCTTT; CDR3aa: CSVRPMNTEAFF
abundance: NA; d_gene: NA; v_gene: TRBV9; j_gene: TRBJ2-3; CDR3nt: TGTGCCAGCAGCGTAGAAGCCCTCTGGACAGATACGCAGTATTTT; CDR3aa: CASSVEALWTDTQYF
abundance: many; d_gene: NA; v_gene: TRBV6-5; j_gene: TRBJ2-3; CDR3nt: TGTGCCAGCAGTTACTCAGGACGGAGCACAGATACGCAGTATTTT; CDR3aa: CASSYSGRSTDTQYF
abundance: once; d_gene: NA; v_gene: TRBV4-1; j_gene: TRBJ2-3; CDR3nt: TGCGCCAGCAGCCAAGATCCCCTAGTGGATACGCAGTATTTT; CDR3aa: CASSQDPLVDTQYF
abundance: NA; d_gene: NA; v_gene: TRBV27; j_gene: TRBJ1-1; CDR3nt: TGTGCCAGCAGTTTGGTGATAGCTAACACTGAAGCTTTCTTT; CDR3aa: CASSLVIANTEAFF
abundance: NA; d_gene: NA; v_gene: TRBV5-1; j_gene: TRBJ1-1; CDR3nt: TGCGCCAGCAGGCGGGGACTGAACACTGAAGCTTTCTTT; CDR3aa: CASRRGLNTEAFF
abundance: NA; d_gene: TRBD2; v_gene: TRBV5-4; j_gene: TRBJ2-1; CDR3nt: TGTGCCACCCGGGGGGGACGGAATGAGCAGTTCTTC; CDR3aa: CATRGGRNEQFF
abundance: few; d_gene: NA; v_gene: TRBV5-4; j_gene: TRBJ1-2; CDR3nt: TGTGCCAGCAGCTTGACAGGGAGCTACACCTTC; CDR3aa: CASSLTGSYTF
abundance: few; d_gene: NA; v_gene: TRBV6-2/TRBV6-3; j_gene: TRBJ2-4; CDR3nt: TGTGCCAGCAGTCCGTTCGGGACTCAGGAAAACATTCAGTACTTC; CDR3aa: CASSPFGTQENIQYF
abundance: NA; d_gene: NA; v_gene: TRBV20-1; j_gene: TRBJ2-3; CDR3nt: TGCAGTGCTAGAGCGTCTAGTCCAGATACGCAGTATTTT; CDR3aa: CSARASSPDTQYF
abundance: NA; d_gene: NA; v_gene: TRBV2; j_gene: TRBJ1-6; CDR3nt: TGTGCCAGCAAAGGGCGGAGCTCCTATAATTCACCCCTCCACTTT; CDR3aa: CASKGRSSYNSPLHF
abundance: NA; d_gene: NA; v_gene: TRBV9; j_gene: TRBJ2-3; CDR3nt: TGTGCCAGCAGCAACCGGACGGACTACACAGATACGCAGTATTTT; CDR3aa: CASSNRTDYTDTQYF
abundance: NA; d_gene: NA; v_gene: TRBV24-1; j_gene: TRBJ2-5; CDR3nt: TGTGCCACCAGTGATCCAGGGGAAGAGACCCAGTACTTC; CDR3aa: CATSDPGEETQYF
abundance: few; d_gene: TRBD2; v_gene: TRBV6-6; j_gene: TRBJ2-5; CDR3nt: TGTGCCAGCAGTTACTCGGGGCAAGCGGGGGATTTCCAAGAGACCCAGTACTTC; CDR3aa: CASSYSGQAGDFQETQYF
abundance: few; d_gene: TRBD2; v_gene: TRBV6-5; j_gene: TRBJ2-1; CDR3nt: TGTGCCAGCAGTCCTTGGACTAGCGGGGGGAAGAATGAGCAGTTCTTC; CDR3aa: CASSPWTSGGKNEQFF
abundance: NA; d_gene: TRBD1; v_gene: TRBV27; j_gene: TRBJ2-5; CDR3nt: TGTGCCAGCAGGGAACGTCAGGGGGCCTGGGAGACCCAGTACTTC; CDR3aa: CASRERQGAWETQYF